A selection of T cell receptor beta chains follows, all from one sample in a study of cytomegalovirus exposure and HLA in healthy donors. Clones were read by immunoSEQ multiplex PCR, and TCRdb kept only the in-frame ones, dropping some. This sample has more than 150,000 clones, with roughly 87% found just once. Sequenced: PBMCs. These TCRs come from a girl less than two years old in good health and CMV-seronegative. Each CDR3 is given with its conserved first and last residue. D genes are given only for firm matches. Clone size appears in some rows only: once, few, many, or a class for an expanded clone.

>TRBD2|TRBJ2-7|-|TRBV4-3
TGCGCCAGCAGCCAAGAACTAGCGGGGTACGAGCAGTACTTC
CASSQELAGYEQYF
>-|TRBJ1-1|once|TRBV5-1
TGCGCCAGCAGCTCCATACAGGGGAACACTGAAGCTTTCTTT
CASSSIQGNTEAFF
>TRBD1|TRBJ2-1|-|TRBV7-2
TGTGCCAGCAGCTTAGATCCAGGACAGGTCCCCTACAATGAGCAGTTCTTC
CASSLDPGQVPYNEQFF
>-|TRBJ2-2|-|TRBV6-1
TGTGCCACCTCCCCGGACAGATCCACCGGGGAGCTGTTTTTT
CATSPDRSTGELFF
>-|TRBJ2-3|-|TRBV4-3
TGCGCCAGCAGCCAACGACCCCCAGGGAACACAGATACGCAGTATTTT
CASSQRPPGNTDTQYF
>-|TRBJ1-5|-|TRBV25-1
TGTGCCAGCAGCCCAGAGGGCGGGCAGCCCCAGCATTTT
CASSPEGGQPQHF
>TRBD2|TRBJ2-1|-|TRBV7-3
TGTGCCAGCAGCGCGATAGCGGGAGGGCGCAATGAGCAGTTCTTC
CASSAIAGGRNEQFF
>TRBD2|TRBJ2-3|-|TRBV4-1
TGCGCCAGCAGCCCTCGACTAGCGGGGGGGCGGATAGATACGCAGTATTTT
CASSPRLAGGRIDTQYF
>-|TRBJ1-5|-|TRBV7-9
TGTGCCAGCAGCTTGGGCAGCTATCAGCCCCAGCATTTT
CASSLGSYQPQHF
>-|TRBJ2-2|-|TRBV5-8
TGTGCCAGCAAACTTTACACCGGGGAGCTGTTTTTT
CASKLYTGELFF
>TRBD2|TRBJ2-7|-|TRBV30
TGTGCCTGGAGTGACGGGGGGGCCTACGAGCAGTACTTC
CAWSDGGAYEQYF
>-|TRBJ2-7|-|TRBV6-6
TGTGCCAGCAGTTACTCGCCAGGGGCCCCCACCTACGAGCAGTACTTC
CASSYSPGAPTYEQYF
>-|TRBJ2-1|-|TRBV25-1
TGTGCCAGCAGTAAAAATCGGGAGCAGTTCTTC
CASSKNREQFF
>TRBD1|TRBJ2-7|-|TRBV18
TGTGCCAGCTCAAGGACGGGACAGGGCCCCTACGAGCAGTACTTC
CASSRTGQGPYEQYF
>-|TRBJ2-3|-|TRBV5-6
TGTGCCAGCAGCTTGCTTCCGGACAGCGGCAGACGAGGAGATACGCAGTATTTT
CASSLLPDSGRRGDTQYF
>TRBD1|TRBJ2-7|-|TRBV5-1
TGCGCCAGCAGCTATTCGACAGGGGGCTACGAGCAGTACTTC
CASSYSTGGYEQYF
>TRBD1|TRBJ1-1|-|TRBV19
TGTGCCAGTAGGAAACGGGGACAGGGGGACACTGAAGCTTTCTTT
CASRKRGQGDTEAFF
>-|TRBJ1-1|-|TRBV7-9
TGTGCCAGCAGCTTGTTCGGGGGGTTGAACACTGAAGCTTTCTTT
CASSLFGGLNTEAFF
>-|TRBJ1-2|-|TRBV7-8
TGTGCCAGCAGCTCCTTGTATGGCTACACCTTC
CASSSLYGYTF
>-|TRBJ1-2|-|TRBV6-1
TGTGCCAGCAGTGACGGGGTTTACGGCTACACCTTC
CASSDGVYGYTF
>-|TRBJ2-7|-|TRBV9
TGTGCCAGCAGCGATACAGGGCAGGGCGAGCAGTACTTC
CASSDTGQGEQYF
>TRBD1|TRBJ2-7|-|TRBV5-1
TGCGCCAGCAGCTTGGCCGCCGGGACAGGGGCTGCCGAGCAGTACTTC
CASSLAAGTGAAEQYF
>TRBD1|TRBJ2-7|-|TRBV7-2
TGTGCCAGCACCTCCGGGACAGGATTCTACGAGCAGTACTTC
CASTSGTGFYEQYF
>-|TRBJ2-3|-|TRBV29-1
TGCAGCGCTGGGTTGAGGCTCAGCACAGATACGCAGTATTTT
CSAGLRLSTDTQYF
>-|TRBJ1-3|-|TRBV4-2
TGTGCCAGCAGCCAAGTGGGGACAGGAAACACCATATATTTT
CASSQVGTGNTIYF
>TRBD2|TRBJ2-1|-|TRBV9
TGTGCCAGCAGCAATCTAGCGGGAGACGGCAATGAGCAGTTCTTC
CASSNLAGDGNEQFF
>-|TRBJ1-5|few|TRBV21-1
TGTGCCAGCAGCAAAGATAATGAGGGAGGAAGCAATCAGCCCCAGCATTTT
CASSKDNEGGSNQPQHF
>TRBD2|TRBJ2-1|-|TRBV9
TGTGCCAGCAGCGTAGCGCTAGCGGGATCACCCTACAATGAGCAGTTCTTC
CASSVALAGSPYNEQFF
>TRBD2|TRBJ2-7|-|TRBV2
TGTGCCAGCAGTGGCGACAGGTGGAGGACTAGCGGGAAAGCCACCTACGAGCAGTACTTC
CASSGDRWRTSGKATYEQYF
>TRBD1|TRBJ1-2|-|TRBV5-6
TGTGCCAGCAGCTCGGGACAGAACTATGGCTACACCTTC
CASSSGQNYGYTF
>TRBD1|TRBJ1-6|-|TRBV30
TGTGCCTGGACTGGCGGGACAGGGATATATAATTCACCCCTCCACTTT
CAWTGGTGIYNSPLHF
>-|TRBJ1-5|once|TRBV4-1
TGCGCCAGCAGCCAAGATCGTTTCCGGGGTTTTAATCAGCCCCAGCATTTT
CASSQDRFRGFNQPQHF
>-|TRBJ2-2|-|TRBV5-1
TGCGCCAGCAGCTCCAAAGAGACTAGTTTCACCGGGGAGCTGTTTTTT
CASSSKETSFTGELFF
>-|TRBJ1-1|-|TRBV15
TGTGCCACCAGCAGAGATATCGTAGGGAGAACCACTGAAGCTTTCTTT
CATSRDIVGRTTEAFF
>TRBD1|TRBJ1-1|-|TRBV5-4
TGTGCCAGCAGCCTCCTTACAGGGGAGAACACTGAAGCTTTCTTT
CASSLLTGENTEAFF
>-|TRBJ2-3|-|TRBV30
TGTGCCTGGACTAGCAACACAGATACGCAGTATTTT
CAWTSNTDTQYF
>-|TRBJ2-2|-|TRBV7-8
TGTGCCAGCAGCTTAAGGAGGACCCCGAACACCGGGGAGCTGTTTTTT
CASSLRRTPNTGELFF
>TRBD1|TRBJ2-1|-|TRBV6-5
TGTGCCAGCAGCTACAGGGGGCGGGATGAGCAGTTCTTC
CASSYRGRDEQFF
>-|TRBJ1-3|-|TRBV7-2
TGTGCCAGCAGCACAATATTAACCAAGGGTGTCGGAGGCAACACCATATATTTT
CASSTILTKGVGGNTIYF
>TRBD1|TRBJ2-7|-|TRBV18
TGTGCCAGCTCACGGGCCACAGGGGGCCCCCACGAGCAGTACTTC
CASSRATGGPHEQYF
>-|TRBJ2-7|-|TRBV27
TGTGCCAGCAGCCTATATACCTACGAGCAGTACTTC
CASSLYTYEQYF
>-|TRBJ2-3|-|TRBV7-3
TGTGCCAGCAGCTTAAGCGGCGGGCGAAATACGCAGTATTTT
CASSLSGGRNTQYF